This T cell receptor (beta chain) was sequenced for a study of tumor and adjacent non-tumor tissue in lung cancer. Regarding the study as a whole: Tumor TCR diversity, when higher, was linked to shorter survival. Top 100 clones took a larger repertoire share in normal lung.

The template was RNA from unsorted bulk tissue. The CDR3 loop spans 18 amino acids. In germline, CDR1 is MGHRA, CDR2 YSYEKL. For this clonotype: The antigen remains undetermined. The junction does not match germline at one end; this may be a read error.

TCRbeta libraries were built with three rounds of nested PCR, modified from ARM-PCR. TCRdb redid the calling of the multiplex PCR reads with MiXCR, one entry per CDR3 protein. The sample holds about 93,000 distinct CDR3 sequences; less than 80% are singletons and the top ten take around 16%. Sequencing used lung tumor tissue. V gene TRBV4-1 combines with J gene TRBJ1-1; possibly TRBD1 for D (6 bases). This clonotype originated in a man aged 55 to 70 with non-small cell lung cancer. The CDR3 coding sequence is TGCGCCAGCAGCCATGCAGTAACATCAGGGGACCTGAACACTGAAGCTCTCTTT. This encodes CASSHAVTSGDLNTEALF.